Following are 15 T cell receptor beta chains from one sample sequenced in a study of cytomegalovirus exposure and HLA in healthy donors. PCR involved 60 Vbeta and 13 Jbeta primers. The table came from immunoSEQ multiplex PCR; TCRdb's copy has only in-frame clones and leaves some out. The table shows about 150,000 clones, with 72% occurring only once. The sample taken for sequencing was PBMCs. These receptors all come from a man aged 45-65 years in good health and CMV-seropositive.

CDR3 sequence reads: CASSSRQGWGTQYF. The CDR3 bases are TGTGCCAGCAGCTCCCGACAGGGTTGGGGGACCCAGTACTTC. The chain employs TRBV7-2 and TRBJ2-5, with 7 bases matching TRBD1. The CDR3 runs 14 residues. V was clipped by 4 bases and J by 7 bases; unmatched bases: 9. Germline V gene sequence: CDR1 SGHTA, CDR2 FQGNSA.

V usage is TRBV5-4 and J usage is TRBJ2-7; TRBD1 agrees at 8 bases. The CDR3 is made up of 12 amino acids. Germline V gives CDR1 SGHNT, CDR2 YYREEE (reference sequence). V lost 4 bases and J lost 4; bases outside the gene matches: 1. DNA of the CDR3: TGTGCCAGCAGCCGGACAGGGTACGAGCAGTACTTC. Its protein is CASSRTGYEQYF.

The chain is built from TRBV19 and TRBJ2-3; TRBD1 might be the D (6 bases). CDR1 is LNHDA, CDR2 SQIVND, per germline (reference sequence). Trimming removed 3 bases at V and 6 bases at J, with 19 bases between. The CDR3 runs to 16 residues. In DNA form, the CDR3 reads TGTGCCAGTAGTATCGGGCAGGGGATAGTAGTTGATACGCAGTATTTT. Translated: CASSIGQGIVVDTQYF.

In this sample, this clone turned up a few times. The chain carries TRBV2 and TRBJ1-1; no clear D. There are 11 residues in the CDR3. Germline values: CDR1 SNHLY, CDR2 FYNNEI. V was shortened by 11 bases and J by 3 bases, with 10 bases between the two germline ends. Here the CDR3 DNA reads TGTGCCGGTGCGTTGGACACTGAAGCTTTCTTT. It is translated as CAGALDTEAFF.

V and J are TRBV4-1 and TRBJ1-3; D uncertain. CDR1 MGHRA and CDR2 YSYEKL come from the germline V gene. The CDR3 totals 15 residues. V lost 4 bases to trimming and J lost 4 bases, with 14 bases between them. The CDR3 sequence: CASSPLMRAGNTIYF. CDR3 coding DNA: TGCGCCAGCAGCCCGTTAATGAGGGCAGGAAACACCATATATTTT.

V gene TRBV5-1 combines with J gene TRBJ2-7; D gene ambiguous. Trimming took off 4 bases at V and 2 bases at J, with 16 bases between the two ends. The CDR3 loop spans 15 amino acids. Germline CDR1 is SGHRS and CDR2 is YFSETQ. The CDR3 DNA reads TGCGCCAGCAGCCCTTACCCGGGTCTTACCTACGAGCAGTACTTC. This gives the protein CASSPYPGLTYEQYF.

V gene TRBV27 combines with J gene TRBJ2-2; TRBD2 aligns across 9 bases. Trimming removed 7 bases from V and 2 bases from J; junction bases left unmatched: 5. From germline, CDR1 is MNHEY and CDR2 SMNVEV (reference sequence). This CDR3 comprises 15 residues. CDR3 sequence reads: CASKMRGGNTGELFF. The CDR3 coding sequence is TGTGCCAGCAAGATGCGGGGGGGCAACACCGGGGAGCTGTTTTTT.

The rearrangement links TRBV4-2 to TRBJ2-5; 9 bases match TRBD2. V trimming: 1 base; J trimming: 4 bases; junction bases outside the gene matches: 10. The CDR3 loop spans 17 amino acids. Germline V gene sequence: CDR1 LGHNA, CDR2 YNFKEQ. This chain's CDR3 is CASSQGTPGLAGETQYF. DNA for the CDR3: TGTGCCAGCAGCCAAGGGACCCCGGGACTAGCTGGAGAGACCCAGTACTTC.

This rearrangement joins TRBV2 to TRBJ2-7; D possibly corresponds to TRBD1 (5 bases). Germline CDR1 is SNHLY and CDR2 is FYNNEI. CDR3 length equals 13 residues. V lost 4 bases, J lost 3 bases, and 10 bases lay in between. In DNA form, the CDR3 reads TGTGCCAGCAGTGCGCAGGGTGGCTACGAGCAGTACTTC. Amino acid sequence: CASSAQGGYEQYF.

The chain carries TRBV7-9 and TRBJ1-4; 9 bases map to TRBD1. With V trimmed by 6 bases and J by 6 bases, 2 bases remained unmatched. The CDR3 spans 13 residues. Germline assignment: CDR1 SEHNR and CDR2 FQNEAQ (reference sequence). CDR3 sequence (DNA): TGTGCCAGCAGTCGGACAGGGGATGAAAAACTGTTTTTT. Translation: CASSRTGDEKLFF. The whole variable domain, filled in from reference TRBV7-9 and TRBJ1-4, reads DTGVSQNPRHKITKRGQNVTFRCDPISEHNRLYWYRQTLGQGPEFLTYFQNEAQLEKSRLLSDRFSAERPKGSFSTLEIQRTEQGDSAMYLCASSRTGDEKLFFGSGTQLSVL.

The chain combines TRBV5-6 with TRBJ2-3; D unclear. The CDR3 runs 15 residues. Trimming stripped 4 bases from V and 6 bases from J, with 18 bases between. Germline lookup yields CDR1 SGHDT and CDR2 YYEEEE. In DNA form, the CDR3 reads TGTGCCAGCAGCCGCCGCCCAGGCCTTGGGGATACGCAGTATTTT. Translation gives CASSRRPGLGDTQYF. The variable domain in full, with the rest retrieved from reference TRBV5-6 and TRBJ2-3, is DAGVTQSPTHLIKTRGQQVTLRCSPKSGHDTVSWYQQALGQGPQFIFQYYEEEERQRGNFPDRFSGHQFPNYSSELNVNALLLGDSALYLCASSRRPGLGDTQYFGPGTRLTVL.

The gene calls are TRBV7-2 and TRBJ2-7; 9 bases are shared with TRBD1. Trimming took 5 bases from V and 1 from J; bases not matched to a gene: 6. The CDR3 has 15 amino acids. Germline V gene sequence: CDR1 SGHTA, CDR2 FQGNSA. The CDR3 DNA reads TGTGCCAGCAGCGGCTCTGGACAGGGGTCCTACGAGCAGTACTTC. Its protein is CASSGSGQGSYEQYF.

This chain links TRBV6-1 with TRBJ2-1, with D possibly being TRBD2 (6 bases). Germline assignment: CDR1 MNHNS and CDR2 SASEGT. V lost 1 base and J lost 6, with 13 bases in between. The CDR3 has 15 amino acids. In DNA, the CDR3 is TGTGCCAGCAGTGAAGGGGGGGAAGTCATCAATGAGCAGTTCTTC. It translates to CASSEGGEVINEQFF.

The chain links TRBV6-5 to TRBJ2-7; a weak D match, TRBD1 (6 bases). Germline CDR1 reads MNHEY; CDR2 reads SVGAGI. V lost 0 bases and J lost 3, with 9 bases in between. This CDR3 has 14 residues. The CDR3, as DNA: TGTGCCAGCAGTTACTCCAAGGGACACTACGAGCAGTACTTC. This codes for CASSYSKGHYEQYF.

The gene calls are TRBV7-2 and TRBJ2-1, with a weak D call TRBD2 (5 bases). Germline CDR1 is SGHTA and CDR2 is FQGNSA. V was trimmed by 7 bases and J by 7 bases, leaving 14 bases between them. This CDR3 contains 13 residues. The CDR3 is CASTHGGLNEQFF. CDR3 coding DNA: TGTGCCAGCACCCACGGAGGCTTAAATGAGCAGTTCTTC.